The text below deals with one TCR beta chain. No cognate antigen has been identified for it. No much larger clone is present one base from it, and per-base qualities are unavailable. TCRbeta CDR3 regions were amplified from genomic DNA using the immunoSEQ Assay, a bias-controlled multiplex PCR. The original methods were these. The number of nucleated cells in each sample was estimated from the amplification of reference gene primers within the assay. To quantify the absolute abundance of each unique TCRbeta CDR3 rearrangement, sequence reads were collapsed and filtered. For each sample, productive Simpson clonality was calculated by taking the square root of Simpson's diversity index across productive rearrangements. TCRdb's version of the immuneACCESS table is confined to in-frame rearrangements and falls short of the full clone set. An unresolved V gene accounts for under half of the shortfall where checked; the remainder is of unknown origin. V and J calls and clone size are copied from that table; D and trimming were computed from the DNA. This sample is represented by some 200,000 clones; more than 75% of them were singletons. The ten largest clones represent 2.5% to 3.5% of the sample.

This entry belongs to a study of blood T cell repertoires in COVID-19 (dated by TCRdb to 2018 to 2020). About the full investigation: Samples covering the acute and convalescent phases of COVID-19 were provided by collaborators in the United States, Italy and Spain. A freely available public database, intended as a resource for researchers studying the immune response to SARS-CoV-2, is where the repertoires were released. The prospective study material was composed of cDNA or gDNA derived from T cells, B-cell-depleted T cells, or PBMCs. Samples came from the ongoing ImmuneRACE study (first 160 participants) plus 1,254 subjects from 6 global collaborators. The dataset comprised deeply sampled blood TCRbeta repertoires from subjects exposed to, actively infected with, or recovered from COVID-19. The sample metadata nearly always contained a de-identified subject ID, COVID-19 status, age in years and sex. Where available, HLA class I and class II types were taken from metadata supplied by the sample provider and were not determined by assay-based typing. Results the study describes overall, beyond this receptor: How much clinical and demographic metadata was included differed by source and by participant, and the metadata was provided uncurated.

Each collaborating institution followed its own protocols to collect whole blood in K2EDTA tubes. For TCRbeta analysis, collaborator samples were shipped as frozen whole blood, as isolated PBMCs, or as DNA extracted from either sample type. Trimming accounts for 2 bases at V and 5 bases at J, while the number of junction bases matched to no gene is 6. The CDR3, cysteine through phenylalanine, is 15 amino acids long. The sequence is cut down to CDR3 DNA, 45 bases in frame from base 1. CDR1 SGHAT and CDR2 FQNNGV are derived from the germline V gene. The chain joins TRBV11-2 to TRBJ2-7; 10 of the junction bases match TRBD2. The clonotype comes from a man aged 40-49 years with active or convalescent COVID-19. Source material: peripheral blood. The CDR3 corresponds to CASSLRAGGQNEQYF. The bases read TGTGCCAGCAGCTTACGAGCGGGGGGGCAGAACGAGCAGTACTTC.